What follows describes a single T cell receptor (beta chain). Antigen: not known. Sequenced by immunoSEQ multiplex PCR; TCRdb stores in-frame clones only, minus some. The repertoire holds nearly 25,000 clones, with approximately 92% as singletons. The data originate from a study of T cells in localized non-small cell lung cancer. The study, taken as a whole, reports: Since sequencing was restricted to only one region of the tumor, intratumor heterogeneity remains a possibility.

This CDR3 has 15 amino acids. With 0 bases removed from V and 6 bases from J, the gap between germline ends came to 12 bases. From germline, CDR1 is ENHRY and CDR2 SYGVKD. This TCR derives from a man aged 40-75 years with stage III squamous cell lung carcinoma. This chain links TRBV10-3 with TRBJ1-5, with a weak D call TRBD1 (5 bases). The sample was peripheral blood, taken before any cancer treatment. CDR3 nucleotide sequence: TGTGCCATCAGTGAGTCGGGCCCCGGGGGTCAGCCCCAGCATTTT. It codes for CAISESGPGGQPQHF.